A selection of T cell receptor beta chains follows, all from one sample in a study of blood T cell repertoires in COVID-19. Here immunoSEQ multiplex PCR was the method, and the copy in TCRdb shows in-frame clones only, minus some. The sample records about 120,000 clones, 84% being singletons. Material: PBMCs or T cells enriched from blood (not recorded which). Every receptor here comes from a woman aged 25 to 39 who had recovered from COVID-19. The CDR3 runs from the conserved cysteine through the conserved F or W. D genes are given only for firm matches. Size is stated for part of the rows, as once, few or many counts, or as a class when the clone is expanded.

clone_size	v_call	j_call	d_call	cdr3_nt	cdr3_aa
NA	TRBV12-3/TRBV12-4	TRBJ2-5	NA	TGTGCCAGCAGTCGGGTAGAGACCCAGTACTTC	CASSRVETQYF
NA	TRBV5-8	TRBJ2-7	NA	TGTGCCAGCAGCTTAGGAGACCCGGGGGACGAGCAGTACTTC	CASSLGDPGDEQYF
NA	TRBV4-3	TRBJ2-7	TRBD2	TGCGCCAGCAGCCAAGATCTTTCTTTCGGGACTAGCGGACTCGAGCAGTACTTC	CASSQDLSFGTSGLEQYF
few	TRBV6-2/TRBV6-3	TRBJ2-1	TRBD2	TGTGCCAGCAGTAGGACTAGCGACACCTACAATGAGCAGTTCTTC	CASSRTSDTYNEQFF
NA	TRBV30	TRBJ1-2	TRBD1	TGTGCCTGGACCAAACAGGGGGCGTTTGGCTACACCTTC	CAWTKQGAFGYTF
NA	TRBV30	TRBJ1-1	TRBD1	TGTGCCTGGAGCCAGGGGGGTTCGAGCACTGAAGCTTTCTTT	CAWSQGGSSTEAFF
NA	TRBV7-3	TRBJ2-1	NA	TGTGCCAGCAGCTTATATCGGGGTTCGGGCAATGAGCAGTTCTTC	CASSLYRGSGNEQFF
NA	TRBV29-1	TRBJ2-7	NA	TGCAGCGGCCTCAGGGGTTACGAGCAGTACTTC	CSGLRGYEQYF
NA	TRBV19	TRBJ1-5	TRBD1	TGTGCCAGTAGTCGACAGGGGGTTAGCAATCAGCCCCAGCATTTT	CASSRQGVSNQPQHF
NA	TRBV5-4	TRBJ2-3	NA	TGTGCCAGCAGCTTGCGAGTCCCGCCAGATACGCAGTATTTT	CASSLRVPPDTQYF
NA	TRBV6-6	TRBJ1-6	NA	TGTGCCAGCAGTGCGGGGGTAAAGGCGTCACCCCTCCACTTT	CASSAGVKASPLHF
NA	TRBV3-1/TRBV3-2	TRBJ1-6	NA	TGTGCCAGCAGCCCACAGGTAGCTTCTAATTCACCCCTCCACTTT	CASSPQVASNSPLHF
NA	TRBV25-1	TRBJ2-1	NA	TGTGCCAGCAGTGCGGTTAGCTCCTACAATGAGCAGTTCTTC	CASSAVSSYNEQFF
NA	TRBV9	TRBJ1-5	NA	TGTGCCAGCAGCTTAGACGGGACTTTCAATCAGCCCCAGCATTTT	CASSLDGTFNQPQHF
NA	TRBV24-1	TRBJ1-5	NA	TGTGCCACCAGTGAGGGTAGGAGCCCTCGTCAGCCCCAGCATTTT	CATSEGRSPRQPQHF
NA	TRBV6-2/TRBV6-3	TRBJ1-5	TRBD1	TGTGCCAGCAGCGACCGGGACAGGGGGGGCAATCAGCCCCAGCATTTT	CASSDRDRGGNQPQHF
NA	TRBV19	TRBJ2-2	NA	TGTGCCAGTAGTATTTTGCAGGGGTACACCGGGGAGCTGTTTTTT	CASSILQGYTGELFF
NA	TRBV6-4	TRBJ1-1	NA	TGTGCCAGCAGTGACCCTCTCTTTGGCAGGGCCTTTTTCTTT	CASSDPLFGRAFFF
NA	TRBV4-3	TRBJ1-5	NA	TGCGCCAGCAGCGCAAGCAGGGCCGCCAATCAGCCCCAGCATTTT	CASSASRAANQPQHF
NA	TRBV7-8	TRBJ2-3	TRBD2	TGTGCCAGCAGCTTCCTACTAGCGGGAGGTCATACGCAGTATTTT	CASSFLLAGGHTQYF
NA	TRBV7-2	TRBJ1-1	TRBD1	TGTGCCAGCAGCCCCTTTGGGACAGGGACTCGGAACACTGAAGCTTTCTTT	CASSPFGTGTRNTEAFF
NA	TRBV5-1	TRBJ2-3	NA	TGCGCCAGCAGCCTTATCCCTGGCACAGATACGCAGTATTTT	CASSLIPGTDTQYF
NA	TRBV24-1	TRBJ1-5	TRBD1	TGTGCCACCAGTGACCGTCCCGGGACAGGGAGGAGCAATCAGCCCCAGCATTTT	CATSDRPGTGRSNQPQHF
once	TRBV28	TRBJ1-4	NA	TGTGCCAGCAGTTTGGCCGGGTTTGCTGAAAAACTGTTTTTT	CASSLAGFAEKLFF
NA	TRBV6-4	TRBJ1-2	NA	TGTGCCAGCAGTGACTCTGACGGGGGATCTGGCTACACCTTC	CASSDSDGGSGYTF
NA	TRBV5-1	TRBJ2-5	TRBD2	TGCGCCAGCAGCTTGTTTAGCGGGAGGGCCCAAGAGACCCAGTACTTC	CASSLFSGRAQETQYF
NA	TRBV2	TRBJ1-4	TRBD1	TGTGCCAGCAGTCTACAGGGGAACCTTAATGAAAAACTGTTTTTT	CASSLQGNLNEKLFF
NA	TRBV11-2	TRBJ1-2	TRBD1	TGTGCCAGCAGTTCCAGGGGGCCTAACTATGGCTACACCTTC	CASSSRGPNYGYTF
NA	TRBV6-4	TRBJ1-1	NA	TGTGCCAGCAGTGACTCCGTCGATGGCGGCACTGAAGCTTTCTTT	CASSDSVDGGTEAFF
once	TRBV7-6	TRBJ1-5	TRBD1	TGTGCCAGCAGCGATAGGACAGGGAACAATCAGCCCCAGCATTTT	CASSDRTGNNQPQHF
NA	TRBV28	TRBJ2-7	TRBD1	TGTGCCAGCAGTTTGGTGGGACAGGGGGATCACGAGCAGTACTTC	CASSLVGQGDHEQYF
NA	TRBV19	TRBJ1-5	NA	TGTGCCAGTTCCATAGATTCTTTAGGCAATCAGCCCCAGCATTTT	CASSIDSLGNQPQHF
NA	TRBV18	TRBJ1-1	TRBD1	TGTGCCAGCTCACTTCGGAAAGGACAGGGGGCTGGTGAAGCTTTCTTT	CASSLRKGQGAGEAFF
NA	TRBV7-9	TRBJ2-3	TRBD2	TGTGCCAGCAGCTTAGGATCCCTAGCGGGAGGGACAATCACAGATACGCAGTATTTT	CASSLGSLAGGTITDTQYF
NA	TRBV4-2	TRBJ2-5	NA	TGTGCCAGCAGCCCCGGCGGGGTGAGAGCGGAGACCCAGTACTTC	CASSPGGVRAETQYF